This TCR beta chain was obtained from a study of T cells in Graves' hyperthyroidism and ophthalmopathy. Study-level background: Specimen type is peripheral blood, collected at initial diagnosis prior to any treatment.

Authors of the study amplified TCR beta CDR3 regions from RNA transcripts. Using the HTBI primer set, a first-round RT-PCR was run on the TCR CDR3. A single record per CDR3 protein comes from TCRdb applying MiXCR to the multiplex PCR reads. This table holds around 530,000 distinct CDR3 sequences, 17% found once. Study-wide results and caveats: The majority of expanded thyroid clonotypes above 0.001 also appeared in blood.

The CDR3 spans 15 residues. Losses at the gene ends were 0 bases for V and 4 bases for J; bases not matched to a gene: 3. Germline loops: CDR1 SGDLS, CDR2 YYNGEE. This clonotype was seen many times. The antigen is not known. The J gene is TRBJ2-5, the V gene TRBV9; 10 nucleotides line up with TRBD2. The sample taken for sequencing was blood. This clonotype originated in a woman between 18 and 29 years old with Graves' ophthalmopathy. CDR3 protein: CASSVASGGGETQYF. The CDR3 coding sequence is TGTGCCAGCAGCGTAGCTAGCGGGGGTGGAGAGACCCAGTACTTC.